Listed below are T cell receptor beta chains from one sample, sequenced in a study of T-cell reconstitution after alpha-beta-depleted transplantation in children. TCRdb analysed the PCR reads with MiXCR anew, one entry per CDR3 protein. This table has fewer than 35,000 distinct CDR3 sequences, around 17% appearing once. Sequencing was performed on PBMCs, mostly from graft donor cells, taken 60 days after TCRalphabeta/CD19-depleted stem cell transplant. All receptors come from a male patient between 2 and 15 years old who had a stem cell transplant for acute lymphoblastic leukemia, so the T cells may come from the graft donor. The CDR3 runs from the conserved cysteine through the conserved F or W. A D gene is named only where the DNA matches it firmly. A clone size is listed for some rows: how often the clone was seen (once, few, many), or a class if it is expanded.

D	size	V	J	CDR3	DNA
.	once	TRBV5-1	TRBJ2-7	CASSLGTFPPYEQYF	TGCGCCAGCAGCTTGGGGACATTTCCACCCTACGAGCAGTACTTC
.	few	TRBV7-9	TRBJ1-2	CASAETNYGYTF	TGTGCCAGCGCGGAGACTAACTATGGCTACACCTTC
.	few	TRBV20-1	TRBJ2-3	CSARAGIGTDTQYF	TGCAGTGCTAGAGCGGGGATAGGCACAGATACGCAGTATTTT
.	medium-sized	TRBV7-2	TRBJ1-4	CASSSRILATNEKLFF	TGTGCCAGCAGCTCCCGAATATTAGCAACTAATGAAAAACTGTTTTTT
TRBD1	.	TRBV7-3	TRBJ2-1	CASSPDRVNEQFF	TGTGCCAGCAGCCCAGACAGGGTGAATGAGCAGTTCTTC
.	once	TRBV30	TRBJ1-1	CAWSEAVAEAFF	TGTGCCTGGAGCGAGGCGGTCGCTGAAGCTTTCTTT
.	few	TRBV7-4	TRBJ1-1	CASSINGKNTEAFF	TGTGCCAGCAGCATAAACGGGAAGAACACTGAAGCTTTCTTT
TRBD1	.	TRBV20-1	TRBJ1-1	CSASTGAPEAFF	TGCAGTGCTTCGACAGGGGCACCTGAAGCTTTCTTT
TRBD1	.	TRBV20-1	TRBJ2-7	CSASTETGVMYEQYF	TGCAGTGCTAGTACAGAGACAGGGGTCATGTACGAGCAGTACTTC
.	many	TRBV9	TRBJ2-3	CASSPRVGGAGGDTQYF	TGTGCCAGCAGCCCCCGGGTCGGGGGGGCAGGGGGAGATACGCAGTATTTT
.	many	TRBV5-1	TRBJ2-5	CASSSSWGSQETQYF	TGCGCCAGCAGCTCCTCATGGGGATCGCAAGAGACCCAGTACTTC
TRBD1	few	TRBV4-3	TRBJ2-2	CASSQDKYRGITGELFF	TGCGCCAGCAGCCAAGATAAGTACAGGGGAATCACCGGGGAGCTGTTTTTT
.	once	TRBV5-1	TRBJ2-1	CASSPTGVLGYYNEQFF	TGCGCCAGCAGCCCCACGGGTGTATTGGGGTATTACAATGAGCAGTTCTTC
.	many	TRBV20-1	TRBJ2-5	CSAEGETQYF	TGCAGTGCTGAAGGAGAGACCCAGTACTTC
.	.	TRBV4-1	TRBJ2-1	CASSQGDGQQFF	TGCGCCAGCAGCCAAGGTGACGGTCAGCAGTTCTTC
.	many	TRBV7-6	TRBJ2-3	CASSLLTGTDTQYF	TGTGCCAGCAGCTTACTCACAGGGACAGATACGCAGTATTTT
.	.	TRBV25-1	TRBJ1-2	CASKEQHGYTF	TGTGCCAGCAAGGAACAGCATGGCTACACCTTC
.	few	TRBV6-5	TRBJ2-3	CASSYAGGQASTDTQYF	TGTGCCAGCAGTTACGCAGGAGGTCAAGCGAGCACAGATACGCAGTATTTT
TRBD2	few	TRBV29-1	TRBJ2-7	CSVLPGLAGVEQYF	TGCAGCGTCCTTCCTGGACTAGCGGGAGTCGAGCAGTACTTC
TRBD1	.	TRBV10-3	TRBJ2-7	CAISAGTVGQGDSYEQYF	TGTGCCATCAGTGCAGGGACCGTGGGACAGGGGGATTCCTACGAGCAGTACTTC
.	.	TRBV29-1	TRBJ2-5	CSVEDSWTQYF	TGCAGCGTTGAAGATTCCTGGACCCAGTACTTC
TRBD2	many	TRBV20-1	TRBJ2-1	CSASLVGAGRNEQFF	TGCAGTGCTAGTCTAGTCGGAGCGGGACGGAATGAGCAGTTCTTC
TRBD2	few	TRBV18	TRBJ2-7	CASSPLPTSALHYEQYF	TGTGCCAGCTCACCCCTACCGACTAGCGCACTCCACTACGAGCAGTACTTC
TRBD1	many	TRBV2	TRBJ2-1	CASANRGRNNEQFF	TGTGCCAGCGCCAACAGGGGGCGAAACAATGAGCAGTTCTTC
TRBD2	.	TRBV7-8	TRBJ2-5	CASSLEAGVGVETQYF	TGTGCCAGCAGCTTAGAGGCGGGAGTAGGTGTGGAGACCCAGTACTTC
.	many	TRBV12-3/TRBV12-4	TRBJ1-6	CASSFENSPLHF	TGTGCCAGCAGTTTCGAGAATTCACCCCTCCACTTT
.	many	TRBV5-1	TRBJ2-3	CASSLRQLSGDTQYF	TGCGCCAGCAGCCTACGACAGTTGTCGGGAGATACGCAGTATTTT
.	.	TRBV27	TRBJ1-2	CASSLLAFGAGLGSGRYGYTF	TGTGCCAGCAGTTTATTGGCCTTTGGGGCGGGTTTGGGTAGCGGGCGATATGGCTACACCTTC
TRBD1	once	TRBV6-2/TRBV6-3	TRBJ2-3	CASSRDRGRDTQYF	TGTGCCAGCAGCCGGGACAGGGGGCGAGATACGCAGTATTTT
.	many	TRBV20-1	TRBJ2-7	CSANPGTGYYEQYF	TGCAGTGCAAACCCCGGGACGGGATACTACGAGCAGTACTTC
.	few	TRBV24-1	TRBJ2-5	CATSDFPDTGGEETQYF	TGTGCCACCAGTGATTTCCCGGATACTGGGGGAGAGGAGACCCAGTACTTC
TRBD2	many	TRBV10-3	TRBJ2-1	CASAITGTSSNEQFF	TGTGCCAGCGCAATAACAGGGACTAGCAGCAATGAGCAGTTCTTC
TRBD1	.	TRBV7-9	TRBJ2-5	CASSGMGQGRETQYF	TGTGCCAGCAGTGGAATGGGACAGGGTAGAGAGACCCAGTACTTC
.	many	TRBV28	TRBJ1-1	CASSYGEAFF	TGTGCCAGCAGTTATGGTGAAGCTTTCTTT
.	few	TRBV5-1	TRBJ1-2	CASSLVSDYGYTF	TGCGCCAGCAGCTTGGTATCCGACTATGGCTACACCTTC
.	.	TRBV6-2/TRBV6-3	TRBJ1-1	CASIPDGGTEAFF	TGTGCCAGCATCCCCGATGGGGGCACTGAAGCTTTCTTT
TRBD1	.	TRBV6-5	TRBJ1-6	CASSYSGQGQSPLHF	TGTGCCAGCAGTTACTCCGGACAGGGACAGTCACCCCTCCACTTT
TRBD2	few	TRBV7-6	TRBJ2-5	CASSLGTSGETQYF	TGTGCCAGCAGCTTAGGGACTAGCGGAGAGACCCAGTACTTC
.	many	TRBV7-2	TRBJ1-2	CASSLDSGRAGYTF	TGTGCCAGCAGCTTAGATAGTGGCCGTGCGGGCTACACCTTC
TRBD1	many	TRBV11-3	TRBJ1-1	CASSRTGTEAFF	TGTGCCAGCAGCCGGACAGGGACTGAAGCTTTCTTT
.	many	TRBV27	TRBJ2-1	CASSLRSPPVSPNEQFF	TGTGCCAGCAGTTTAAGATCCCCCCCAGTCTCACCCAATGAGCAGTTCTTC
TRBD2	many	TRBV12-3/TRBV12-4	TRBJ2-2	CASSSPGLVVTGELFF	TGTGCCAGCAGTTCTCCGGGACTAGTTGTTACCGGGGAGCTGTTTTTT
.	many	TRBV7-6	TRBJ1-3	CASSLSTGLSGNTIYF	TGTGCCAGCAGCTTATCCACAGGGCTTAGTGGAAACACCATATATTTT
.	many	TRBV28	TRBJ2-5	CASSFPRKAETQYF	TGTGCCAGCAGTTTCCCCAGGAAAGCAGAGACCCAGTACTTC
TRBD1	.	TRBV28	TRBJ2-5	CASTPQDRSQETQYF	TGTGCCAGCACCCCCCAGGACAGGTCCCAAGAGACCCAGTACTTC
TRBD1	many	TRBV6-5	TRBJ1-6	CASTSPRDSNSPLHF	TGTGCCAGCACTTCACCCCGGGACAGTAATTCACCCCTCCACTTT
.	many	TRBV20-1	TRBJ2-1	CSARDKGGLSYNEQFF	TGCAGTGCTAGAGATAAGGGGGGGCTTTCCTACAATGAGCAGTTCTTC
.	medium-sized	TRBV9	TRBJ1-2	CASSEEGGGRGYTF	TGTGCCAGCAGCGAGGAAGGGGGAGGGCGCGGCTACACCTTC
.	many	TRBV9	TRBJ1-2	CASSVVEGDYGYTF	TGTGCCAGCAGCGTAGTAGAGGGGGACTATGGCTACACCTTC
.	few	TRBV5-6	TRBJ1-2	CASSWQGYEGYTF	TGTGCCAGCAGCTGGCAGGGGTATGAAGGCTACACCTTC
.	many	TRBV13	TRBJ2-1	CASSLGAGQYNEQFF	TGTGCCAGCAGCTTGGGAGCGGGACAATACAATGAGCAGTTCTTC
TRBD1	.	TRBV2	TRBJ2-1	CASRRTGNEQFF	TGTGCCAGCAGAAGGACAGGCAATGAGCAGTTCTTC
.	many	TRBV7-2	TRBJ2-3	CASSLGYRAADTQYF	TGTGCCAGCAGCTTAGGTTACAGGGCCGCAGATACGCAGTATTTT
TRBD1	many	TRBV5-1	TRBJ1-4	CASSLEGTGSRKLFF	TGCGCCAGCAGCTTGGAAGGGACAGGGTCAAGAAAACTGTTTTTT
.	few	TRBV20-1	TRBJ2-1	CSAHAEGVLVYNEQFF	TGCAGTGCCCATGCTGAGGGAGTACTGGTCTACAATGAGCAGTTCTTC